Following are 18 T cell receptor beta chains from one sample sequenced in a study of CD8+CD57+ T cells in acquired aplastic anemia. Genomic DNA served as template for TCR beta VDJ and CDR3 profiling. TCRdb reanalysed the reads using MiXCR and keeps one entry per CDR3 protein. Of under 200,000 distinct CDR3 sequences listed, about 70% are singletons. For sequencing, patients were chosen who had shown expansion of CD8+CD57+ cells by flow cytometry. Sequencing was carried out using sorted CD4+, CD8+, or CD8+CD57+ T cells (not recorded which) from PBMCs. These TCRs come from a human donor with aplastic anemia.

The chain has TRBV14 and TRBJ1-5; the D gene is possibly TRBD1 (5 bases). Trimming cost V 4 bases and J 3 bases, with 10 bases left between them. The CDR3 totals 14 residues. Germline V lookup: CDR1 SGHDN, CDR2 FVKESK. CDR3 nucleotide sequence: TGTGCCAGCAGCCGGGCAGGGAACAATCAGCCCCAGCATTTT. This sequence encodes CASSRAGNNQPQHF.

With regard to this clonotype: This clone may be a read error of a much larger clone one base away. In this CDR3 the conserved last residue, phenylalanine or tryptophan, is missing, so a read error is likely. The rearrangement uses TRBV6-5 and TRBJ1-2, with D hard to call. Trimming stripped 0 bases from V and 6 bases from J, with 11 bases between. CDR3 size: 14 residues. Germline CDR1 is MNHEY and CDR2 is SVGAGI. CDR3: CASSYSKGFDGYTC. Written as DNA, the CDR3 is TGTGCCAGCAGTTACTCGAAGGGTTTCGATGGCTACACCTGC.

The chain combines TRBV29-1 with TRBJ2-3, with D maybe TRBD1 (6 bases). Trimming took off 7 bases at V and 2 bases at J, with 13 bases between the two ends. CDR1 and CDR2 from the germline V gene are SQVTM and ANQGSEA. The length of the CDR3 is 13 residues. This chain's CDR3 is CSGDTKDTDTQYF. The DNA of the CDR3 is TGCAGCGGGGACACCAAAGACACAGATACGCAGTATTTT.

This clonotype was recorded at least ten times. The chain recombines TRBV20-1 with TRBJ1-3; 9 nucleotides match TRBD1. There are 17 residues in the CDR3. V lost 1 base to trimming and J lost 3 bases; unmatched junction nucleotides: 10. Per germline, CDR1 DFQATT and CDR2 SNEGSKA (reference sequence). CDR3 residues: CSARGPPQGANGNTIYF. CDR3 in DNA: TGCAGTGCTAGAGGACCACCACAGGGGGCGAATGGAAACACCATATATTTT.

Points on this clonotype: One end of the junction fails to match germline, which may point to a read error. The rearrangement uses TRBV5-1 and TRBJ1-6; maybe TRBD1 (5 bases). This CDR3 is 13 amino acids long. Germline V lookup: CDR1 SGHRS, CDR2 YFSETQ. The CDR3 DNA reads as TGCGCCAGCAGCTTGGATGGGCAGGGAGTCCTCCATTTT. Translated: CASSLDGQGVLHF. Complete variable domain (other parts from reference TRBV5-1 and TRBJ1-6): KAGVTQTPRYLIKTRGQQVTLSCSPISGHRSVSWYQQTPGQGLQFLFEYFSETQRNKGNFPGRFSGRQFSNSRSEMNVSTLELGDSALYLCASSLDGQGVLHFGNGTRLTVT.

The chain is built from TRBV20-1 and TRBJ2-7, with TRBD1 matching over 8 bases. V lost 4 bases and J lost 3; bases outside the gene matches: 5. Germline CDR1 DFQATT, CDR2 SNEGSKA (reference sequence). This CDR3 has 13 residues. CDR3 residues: CSAKGTGGYEQYF. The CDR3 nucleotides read TGCAGTGCTAAGGGTACAGGGGGCTACGAGCAGTACTTC.

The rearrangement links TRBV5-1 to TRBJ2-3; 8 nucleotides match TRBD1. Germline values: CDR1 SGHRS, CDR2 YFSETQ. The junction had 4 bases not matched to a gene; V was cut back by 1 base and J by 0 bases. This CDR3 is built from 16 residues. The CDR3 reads CASSLNGQGSTDTQYF. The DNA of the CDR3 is TGCGCCAGCAGCTTGAACGGACAGGGCAGCACAGATACGCAGTATTTT.

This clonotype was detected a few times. This CDR3 is CASSLRREGETQYF. CDR3 DNA sequence: TGTGCCAGCAGCTTAAGACGGGAAGGAGAGACCCAGTACTTC. J is TRBJ2-5 and V is TRBV7-7, with D maybe TRBD2 (5 bases). The germline CDR1 and CDR2 sequences are SSHAT and FNYEAQ (reference sequence). The CDR3 is made up of 14 amino acids. V was pared by 2 bases and J by 4 bases, with 11 bases between.

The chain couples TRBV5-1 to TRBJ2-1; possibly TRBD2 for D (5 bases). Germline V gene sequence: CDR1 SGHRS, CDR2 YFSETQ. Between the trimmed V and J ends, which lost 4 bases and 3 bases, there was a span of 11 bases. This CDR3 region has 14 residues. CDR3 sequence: CASSPSSSYNEQFF. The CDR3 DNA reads TGCGCCAGCAGCCCTTCTAGCAGCTACAATGAGCAGTTCTTC.

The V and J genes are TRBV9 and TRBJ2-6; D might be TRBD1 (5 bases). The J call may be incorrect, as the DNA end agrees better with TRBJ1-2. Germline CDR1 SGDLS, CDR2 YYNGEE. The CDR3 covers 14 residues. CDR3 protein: CASSLAPRAYGYTF. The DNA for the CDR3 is TGTGCCAGCAGTTTGGCCCCCAGGGCCTATGGCTACACCTTC.

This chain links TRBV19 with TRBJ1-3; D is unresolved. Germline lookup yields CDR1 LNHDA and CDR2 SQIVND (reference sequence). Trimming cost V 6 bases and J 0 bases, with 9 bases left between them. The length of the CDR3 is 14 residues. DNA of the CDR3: TGTGCCAGTAGCTCGGACGGCTCTGGAAACACCATATATTTT. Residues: CASSSDGSGNTIYF.

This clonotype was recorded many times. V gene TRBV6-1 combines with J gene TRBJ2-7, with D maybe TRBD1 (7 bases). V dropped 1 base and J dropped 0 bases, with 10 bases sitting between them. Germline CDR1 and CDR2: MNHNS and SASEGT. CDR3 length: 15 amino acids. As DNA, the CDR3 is TGTGCCAGCAGTGAAGGGGGGGACAGCTCCTACGAGCAGTACTTC. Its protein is CASSEGGDSSYEQYF.

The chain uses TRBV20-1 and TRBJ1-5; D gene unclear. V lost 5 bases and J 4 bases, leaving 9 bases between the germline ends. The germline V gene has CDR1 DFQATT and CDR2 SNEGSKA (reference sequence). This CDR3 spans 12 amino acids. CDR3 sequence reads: CSAPHGNQPQHF. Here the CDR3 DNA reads TGCAGTGCTCCCCACGGTAATCAGCCCCAGCATTTT.

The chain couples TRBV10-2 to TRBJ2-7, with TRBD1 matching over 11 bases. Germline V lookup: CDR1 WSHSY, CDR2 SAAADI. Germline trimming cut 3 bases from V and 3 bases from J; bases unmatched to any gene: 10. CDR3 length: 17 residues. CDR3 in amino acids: CASSDGLGQGGDYEQYF. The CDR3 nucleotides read TGCGCCAGCAGTGATGGTCTGGGACAGGGGGGTGACTACGAGCAGTACTTC.

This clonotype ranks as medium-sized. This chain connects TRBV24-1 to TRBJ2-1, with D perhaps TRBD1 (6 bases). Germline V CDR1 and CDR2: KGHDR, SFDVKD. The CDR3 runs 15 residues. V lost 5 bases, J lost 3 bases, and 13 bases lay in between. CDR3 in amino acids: CATSGGLDGYNEQFF. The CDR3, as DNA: TGTGCCACCAGTGGGGGGCTGGACGGCTACAATGAGCAGTTCTTC.

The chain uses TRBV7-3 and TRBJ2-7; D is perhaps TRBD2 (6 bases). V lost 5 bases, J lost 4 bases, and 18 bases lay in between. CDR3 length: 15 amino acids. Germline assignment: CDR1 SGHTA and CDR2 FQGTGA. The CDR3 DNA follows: TGTGCCAGCAGCCCGACGCCGGGACTTTCATACGAGCAGTACTTC. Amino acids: CASSPTPGLSYEQYF. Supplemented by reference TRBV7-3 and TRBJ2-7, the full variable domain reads GAGVSQTPSNKVTEKGKYVELRCDPISGHTALYWYRQSLGQGPEFLIYFQGTGAADDSGLPNDRFFAVRPEGSVSTLKIQRTERGDSAVYLCASSPTPGLSYEQYFGPGTRLTVT.

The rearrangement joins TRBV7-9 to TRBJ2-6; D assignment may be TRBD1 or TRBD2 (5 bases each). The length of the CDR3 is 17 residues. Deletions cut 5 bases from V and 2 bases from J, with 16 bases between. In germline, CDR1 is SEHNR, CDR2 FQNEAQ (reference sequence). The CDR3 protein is CASSLGTMGAGANVLTF. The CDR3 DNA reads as TGTGCCAGCAGCCTCGGTACAATGGGGGCTGGGGCCAACGTCCTGACTTTC.

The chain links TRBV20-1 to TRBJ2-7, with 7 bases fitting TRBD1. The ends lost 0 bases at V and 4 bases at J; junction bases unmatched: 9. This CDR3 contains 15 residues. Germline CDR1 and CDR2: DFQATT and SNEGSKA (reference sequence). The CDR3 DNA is TGCAGTGCTAGAGATAGCAGTGACAGGGATTACGAGCAGTACGTC. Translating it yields CSARDSSDRDYEQYV.